This T cell receptor (beta chain) was identified during a study of blood T cell repertoires in COVID-19. Study details: COVID-19 samples from acute and convalescent phases originated in the United States, Italy and Spain.

The germline gives CDR1 LGHDT, CDR2 YNNKEL (reference sequence). The length of the CDR3 is 15 residues. Trimming took off 0 bases at V and 0 bases at J, with 7 bases between the two ends. Recruitment covered about two dozen US areas and drew participants whose ages spanned roughly 18 to 100 years. Donors were grouped by their self-reported clinical history. Per the study methods: Amplification with reference gene primers provided the estimates of nucleated cell counts. Generated by immunoSEQ multiplex PCR, the TCRdb table keeps only in-frame clones and is missing some. For V, J and clone size, that table is used; D and trimming come from the DNA. The sample contains 150,000 or so clones, about 80% of which appear only once.

Material for sequencing was PBMCs or T cells enriched from blood (not recorded which). The receptor's source is a man aged 45-65 years who had recovered from COVID-19. The chain is built from TRBV3-1 (or the pseudogene TRBV3-2) and TRBJ2-3, with D uncertain. The CDR3 bases are TGTGCCAGCAGCCAAGATCCGGTGAGCACAGATACGCAGTATTTT. As protein: CASSQDPVSTDTQYF.